One sample yielded the 12 T cell receptor beta chains listed below, sequenced in a study of beta chain features in type 1 diabetes. All of the isolated RNA was reverse transcribed, so expressed TCRB transcripts were sequenced. Profiled with immunoSEQ multiplex PCR; TCRdb holds only in-frame clones, not every one. Of roughly 140,000 clones in the sample, around a tenth were seen once. Study-level results: For Type 1 diabetes patients, all four CD4+ subsets carried TCRB CDR3s that were moderately but significantly shorter.

Their specific antigens are unknown. Sequencing input: central memory CD4+ T cells from blood. All receptors derive from a man aged 25 to 40 with type 1 diabetes.

The chain joins TRBV28 to TRBJ2-5, with TRBD2 as a possible D gene (6 bases). CDR1 and CDR2 from the germline V gene are MDHEN and SYDVKM. The CDR3 spans 16 residues. The V end lost 2 bases, the J end lost 0 bases, and 13 bases lay between the germline ends. The CDR3 region is CASSLLKRADQETQYF. The CDR3 region has the DNA TGTGCCAGCAGTTTACTTAAGCGGGCCGACCAAGAGACCCAGTACTTC. The entire variable domain, with the rest obtained from reference TRBV28 and TRBJ2-5, is as follows: DVKVTQSSRYLVKRTGEKVFLECVQDMDHENMFWYRQDPGLGLRLIYFSYDVKMKEKGDIPEGYSVSREKKERFSLILESASTNQTSMYLCASSLLKRADQETQYFGPGTRLLVL.

This clone appeared a few times. This rearrangement joins TRBV9 to TRBJ1-1; TRBD1 matches 10 bases. The CDR3 has 15 amino acids. The germline V gene has CDR1 SGDLS and CDR2 YYNGEE. The trim removed 3 bases at V and 11 bases at J, leaving 13 bases unmatched. The CDR3 sequence: CASSGPGQGPSSAFF. CDR3 nucleotides: TGTGCCAGCAGCGGACCGGGACAGGGGCCCTCCTCCGCTTTCTTT.

The rearrangement joins TRBV25-1 to TRBJ1-2; maybe TRBD1 (6 bases). CDR3 length: 12 amino acids. V lost 6 bases and J 8 bases, leaving 13 bases between the germline ends. Germline V lookup: CDR1 MGHDK, CDR2 SYGVNS. The chain's CDR3 is CASRDSSLGYTF. The CDR3, as DNA: TGTGCCAGCAGGGACAGTTCGTTAGGCTACACCTTC.

The chain is built from TRBV11-2 and TRBJ2-1, with D possibly being TRBD2 (6 bases). The CDR3 covers 14 residues. Germline V gives CDR1 SGHAT, CDR2 FQNNGV. V lost 5 bases to trimming and J lost 4 bases, with 12 bases between them. The CDR3 nucleotides read TGTGCCAGCAGCGAAGCGGGCGGGTACAATGAGCAGTTCTTC. Amino acid sequence: CASSEAGGYNEQFF.

DNA of the CDR3: TGTGCCAGCAGCTTGGACAGCTCTGGAAACACCATATATTTT. Translated: CASSLDSSGNTIYF. V gene TRBV5-4 combines with J gene TRBJ1-3; D uncertain. The germline V and J ends were trimmed by 0 bases and 0 bases, with 4 bases remaining between them. Germline V gene data show CDR1 as SGHNT and CDR2 as YYREEE (reference sequence). The CDR3 is made up of 14 amino acids.

This clone was seen more than once but under ten times. The chain recombines TRBV27 with TRBJ2-1; TRBD1 matches 9 bases. The germline V gene has CDR1 MNHEY and CDR2 SMNVEV (reference sequence). V gave up 7 bases and J gave up 6 bases; unmatched junction bases: 22. The CDR3 contains 19 residues. The CDR3 here is CASKIQQGALEDEINEQFF. CDR3 nucleotides: TGTGCCAGCAAAATACAACAGGGGGCCTTGGAGGACGAGATCAATGAGCAGTTCTTC.

This chain connects TRBV20-1 to TRBJ2-3, with 7 bases matching TRBD2. The germline gives CDR1 DFQATT, CDR2 SNEGSKA (reference sequence). The CDR3 runs 11 residues. The CDR3 coding sequence is TGCAGGGGGGGGAACACAGATACGCAGTATTTT. Translating it yields CRGGNTDTQYF.

The sample holds many counts of this clone. The V call is TRBV28, the J call TRBJ2-1, with a possible D match to TRBD2 (5 bases). CDR1 and CDR2 from the germline V gene are MDHEN and SYDVKM. This CDR3 has 14 residues. V lost 8 bases and J 1 base, leaving 12 bases between the germline ends. CDR3 in DNA: TGTGCCAGCGGCACCCCGGGGTCCTACAATGAGCAGTTCTTC. Amino acid sequence: CASGTPGSYNEQFF.

This clone was seen a handful of times. The rearrangement uses TRBV30 and TRBJ1-5, with D perhaps TRBD1 (5 bases). Trimming removed 3 bases at V and 5 bases at J, with 11 bases between. The CDR3 is 13 amino acids. Germline CDR1 is GTSNPN and CDR2 is SVGIG (reference sequence). The CDR3 here is CAWSLQEYQPQHF. The DNA for the CDR3 is TGTGCCTGGAGCTTACAGGAATATCAGCCCCAGCATTTT.

This clone was counted only a few times. The chain joins TRBV5-1 to TRBJ2-1; the match to TRBD2 covers 10 bases. Germline V gives CDR1 SGHRS, CDR2 YFSETQ. The length of the CDR3 is 13 residues. V shed 6 bases, J shed 4 bases, and the junction held 1 base outside the gene matches. This chain's CDR3 is CASNSGGYNEQFF. Here the CDR3 DNA reads TGCGCCAGCAATAGCGGGGGGTACAATGAGCAGTTCTTC.

This clone appeared a few times. The chain links TRBV9 to TRBJ2-7; the match to TRBD2 covers 10 bases. The junction had 3 bases not matched to a gene; V was cut back by 0 bases and J by 6 bases. In germline, CDR1 is SGDLS, CDR2 YYNGEE. The CDR3 is 14 residues long. The DNA of the CDR3 is TGTGCCAGCAGCGTAGTAGCGGGAGGTGCCGAGCAGTACTTC. Translation: CASSVVAGGAEQYF.

This clone was detected only a few times. The chain links TRBV7-8 to TRBJ1-1, with a weak D call TRBD1 (5 bases). CDR1 is SGHVS and CDR2 is FQNEAQ in the germline V gene. Trimming cost V 2 bases and J 4 bases, with 14 bases left between them. The CDR3 has 15 residues. CDR3 nucleotides: TGTGCCAGCAGCTTATTTTCGCAGGGTAGCACTGAAGCTTTCTTT. It yields the protein CASSLFSQGSTEAFF.